Detailed here is one T cell receptor (beta chain). The antigen is not known. The germline gene is not matched at one end of the junction; a read error may be the cause. Primers: 52 TRBV forward and 13 TRBJ reverse. Only in-frame clones appear in the TCRdb table, and some are missing; sequencing was by immunoSEQ multiplex PCR. The repertoire holds around 29,000 clones, with around 90% as singletons. The CDR3 consists of 10 residues. Germline V gene data show CDR1 as LNHDA and CDR2 as SQIVND (reference sequence). The source of the sample is a study of regulatory T cells. Regarding the study as a whole: Hydrophobic residues at CDR3 positions 6 and 7 were enriched in conventional CD4+ T cells of CD3G-deficient patients.

The sequenced sample consisted of conventional CD4+ T cells sorted from blood. The chain is built from TRBV19 and TRBJ1-5; D gene uncertain. This clonotype originated in a person aged 18 to 30 with CD3G deficiency. The CDR3 region is CASLNRPQHF. The CDR3 DNA sequence: TGTGCCAGTTTGAATCGGCCCCAGCATTTT.